The clone carrying this T cell receptor (beta chain) was seen ten or more times. Its antigen is currently unknown. Full-length variable regions came from constant-region reverse primers plus semi-nested Nested Universal Primer A PCR. TCRdb redid the calling of the 5' RACE reads with MiXCR, one entry per CDR3 protein. The sample lists fewer than 65,000 distinct CDR3 sequences; 25% to 30% were seen once. This CDR3 is 15 amino acids long. In germline, CDR1 is LGHNA, CDR2 YNFKEQ. The trim removed 6 bases at V and 5 bases at J, leaving 7 bases unmatched. Study-level points and caveats: Greatest tumor Treg TCR overlap was with tumor naive CD4+ cells. The larger-cohort validation was restricted to a single TCR beta V-J rearrangement rather than whole repertoires. In terms of TCR gene usage, tumor memory CD4+ T cells clustered together with blood and lymph node memory CD4+ cells, as well as with lymph node naive CD4+ cells.

Sequenced: tumor-infiltrating naive CD4+ T cells sorted from the breast tumor. The subset: naive CD4+ T cells, CD4+CD45RA+CD25-. The genes are TRBV4-2 and TRBJ2-3, with 11 bases fitting TRBD2. The source is a female donor with breast cancer. CDR3 nucleotide sequence: TGTGCCAGCAGAAGTACTAGCGGGAGAAAAGATACGCAGTATTTT. This sequence encodes CASRSTSGRKDTQYF.